This T cell receptor (beta chain) was documented in a study of PD-1 blockade in classical Hodgkin lymphoma. For this clone: Its antigen remains unidentified.

Every patient relapsed after autologous stem cell transplantation, and brentuximab vedotin exposure varied. Whole-study findings and limits: Whereas CD4+ TCR diversity had risen significantly by C4D1, CD8+ TCR diversity had not.

V shed 5 bases and J shed 2 bases, with 10 bases lying between them. The length of the CDR3 is 13 residues. Looked up from germline, CDR1 is SGHKS and CDR2 is YYEKEE (reference sequence). Sequencing was performed with immunoSEQ multiplex PCR; in TCRdb, only in-frame clones are kept and a portion is missing. The sample lists fewer than 20,000 clones, around 72% seen once, with 3.5% to 5% in the top ten. This specimen consisted of peripheral blood mononuclear cells (PBMCs), obtained at baseline. The chain is built from TRBV5-5 and TRBJ1-2; a possible D gene is TRBD1 (5 bases). The receptor was isolated from a human donor with classical Hodgkin lymphoma. CDR3 amino acids: CASRTDTNYGYTF. In DNA form, the CDR3 reads TGTGCCAGCAGAACGGACACGAACTATGGCTACACCTTC.